This T cell receptor (beta chain) was captured by sequencing in a study of T cells in Graves' hyperthyroidism and ophthalmopathy (dated by TCRdb to 2018 to 2020). A note on the overall study: Peripheral blood samples were taken at initial diagnosis, before any treatment was given. Following sampling, methimazole starting at 30 mg daily was given to hyperthyroidism patients, and high-dose intravenous methylprednisolone was given to ophthalmopathy patients. The paper reports TCR Vbeta CDR3 sequencing of fewer than 150 peripheral blood samples: fewer than 50 ophthalmopathy, under 80 hyperthyroidism and around 17 progressor patients. TCR V-J signatures able to tell the groups apart were searched for in a discovery cohort of 90 to 100 patients, of whom around 43 had Graves' ophthalmopathy and about 60 had stable Graves' hyperthyroidism. An independent validation cohort of some 18 hyperthyroidism patients and 17 patients who later progressed to ophthalmopathy tested prospective prediction of ophthalmopathy. For training and testing, the 100 or so patients in the discovery cohort were randomly divided in a 7:3 ratio. In over five Graves' hyperthyroidism patients, the study also compared T-cell repertoires from thyroid tissue with T-cell repertoires from blood. Study-wide findings and limitations: Sample size was not statistically predetermined, and investigators were not blinded to group allocation. A 13 V-J signature model separated ophthalmopathy from stable hyperthyroidism, with just over 85% sensitivity and about 81% specificity in cross-validation and 80%/75% in testing. Most expanded thyroid clonotypes (frequency above 0.001) were also detected in blood, suggesting blood repertoires may reflect thyroid immune responses. In validation, the model predicted progression to ophthalmopathy a median of about 6.8 months before onset, with about 64% sensitivity and about 72% specificity.

Per the germline V gene (reference sequence), LNHDA is the CDR1 and SQIVND is the CDR2. The germline ends are 13 bases apart after V is trimmed by 5 bases and J by 8 bases. The CDR3 measures 13 amino acids from cysteine to phenylalanine. Of all the DNA, just the CDR3 is kept, 39 bases in frame from base 1. Graves' hyperthyroidism was defined as stable when no progression to ophthalmopathy occurred over 18 months of follow-up. The hyperthyroidism patients were between 18 and 65 years old and newly diagnosed, with a disease duration of less than 2 months. Any patient with an uncontrolled infection, another autoimmune disease, pregnancy or lactation was excluded. Diagnoses were established on the basis of clinical symptoms, serum thyroxine and TRAb, thyroid ultrasound, and orbital computed tomography. PBMCs were separated from about 10 ml of fresh peripheral blood using Ficoll-Paque density gradient centrifugation. Total RNA was extracted using Trizol reagent, and RNA quality was assessed on an Agilent 2100 Bioanalyzer.

Comments on this clonotype: The target of this receptor is not known. It has no much larger one-base neighbor in the sample; base qualities were not kept.

The TCR beta CDR3 regions were amplified from the RNA transcripts. For the first round of RT-PCR on the TCR CDR3, the HTBI primer set was used together with the Qiagen OneStep RT-PCR kit. The libraries were constructed in a second round of multiplex PCR and then size-selected and purified. Libraries were sequenced paired-end with 100 bp reads on an Illumina HiSeq2000. In the paper's pipeline: SOAPnuke was used to process the raw data, removing reads that contained adapters or uncalled bases, had a mean Phred below 15, or lacked an exact match to the constant primer or identifier. High-quality paired reads were merged using COPE v1.2.5, and each unique nucleotide sequence was defined as a clonotype. MiTCR v1.1 was used to align the clonotypes against IMGT TRBV, TRBD and TRBJ reference segments. Only V-J combinations with frequency above 0.0001, covering 99% to 99.2% of repertoires, were analysed. The TCS score was defined as the ratio of F50 (clonal expansion) to E x V (chaos), calculated using BLOSUM62-based TCRdist between CDR3 peptides within each V-J. Welch's t-statistics and random forest reduced roughly 540 V-J features to 10 to 15, which were used in a naive Bayes classifier (R e1071). TCRdb handled the public reads itself, with Q25 trimming in fastp and clone calling in MiXCR, and kept productive beta chains. Rows are unified per CDR3 protein, each entry keeping the most common DNA and genes. TCRdb, not the original authors, processed these V and J calls. This sample lists around 400,000 distinct CDR3 sequences; roughly 25% were detected once. Of the sample, less than 85% falls within the top ten clones.

The rearranged chain carries TRBV19 and TRBJ2-1, with the D gene call left open. The receptor comes from a man aged 45 to 65 with Graves' hyperthyroidism. The material sequenced was blood. The nucleotide sequence is TGTGCCAGTAGTGCCACTTATGGGGATGAGCAGTTCTTC. This encodes CASSATYGDEQFF.